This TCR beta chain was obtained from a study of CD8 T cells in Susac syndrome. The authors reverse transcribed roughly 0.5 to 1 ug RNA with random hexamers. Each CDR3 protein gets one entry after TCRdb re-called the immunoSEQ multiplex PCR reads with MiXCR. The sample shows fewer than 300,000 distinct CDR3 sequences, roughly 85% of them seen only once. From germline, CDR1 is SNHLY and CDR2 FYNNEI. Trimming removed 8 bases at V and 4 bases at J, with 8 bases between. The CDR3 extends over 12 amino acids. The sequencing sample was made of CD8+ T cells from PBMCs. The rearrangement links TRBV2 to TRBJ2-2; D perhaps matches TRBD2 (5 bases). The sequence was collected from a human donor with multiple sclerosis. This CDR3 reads CASPSGTGELFF. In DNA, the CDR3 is TGTGCCAGCCCCAGCGGCACCGGGGAGCTGTTTTTT.